This T cell receptor beta chain was obtained from a study of cytotoxic CD8 clonotypes in ibrutinib-treated CLL. Study-wide context: The study recorded mean values of almost 260,000 productive templates and tens of thousands of productive rearrangements per sample.

Some clones are missing from TCRdb's copy, which holds only in-frame ones; the method was immunoSEQ multiplex PCR. Among around 70,000 clones, roughly nine tenths were seen once, and the ten largest hold approximately 3.1%. Comment on this clone: The antigen remains unidentified.

Germline values: CDR1 SGHTA, CDR2 FQGNSA. V shed 2 bases and J 3 bases; nucleotides not matched to a gene: 9. The CDR3 consists of 17 residues. Study-level results: Patients with sustained remission and those progressing were sampled at differing times.

Library input was roughly 1.8 micrograms of DNA from cryopreserved PBMCs. Material: PBMCs, obtained after 12 months of ibrutinib treatment. This chain uses TRBV7-2 with TRBJ2-7; 11 bases map to TRBD2. This sequence originates from a human donor with chronic lymphocytic leukemia. CDR3 loop: CASSLYTSGGRDYEQYF. CDR3 nucleotide sequence: TGTGCCAGCAGCTTATACACTAGCGGGGGTAGAGACTACGAGCAGTACTTC.